Below, 9 T cell receptor beta chains from the same sample are listed, as sequenced in a study of T cell responses to AZD1222 COVID-19 vaccine. The data were produced by immunoSEQ multiplex PCR, yet TCRdb's version contains in-frame clones alone and is incomplete. Here the sample spans about 180,000 clones, roughly 93% being singletons. The sequencing here drew on peripheral blood, taken 28 days after the second dose of the MenACWY control vaccine. The receptors shown here come from an adult who received the MenACWY meningococcal vaccine as a control.

On this clone itself: Other nucleotide sequences from this sample produce the same CDR3. The CDR3 loop reads CASSLEAGTGNTIYF. DNA of the CDR3: TGCGCCAGCAGCTTGGAGGCAGGCACCGGAAACACCATATATTTT. The V and J genes are TRBV5-1 and TRBJ1-3; the D is unclear. Germline values: CDR1 SGHRS, CDR2 YFSETQ. The CDR3 contains 15 residues. Trimming removed 0 bases from V and 4 bases from J, with 11 bases in between.

With regard to this clone: At one end the junction does not follow the germline gene, possibly because of a read error. This sequence joins TRBV18 and TRBJ1-1; D is unclear. CDR1 and CDR2 (germline): KGHSH, LQKENI. The CDR3 has 12 residues. The CDR3 DNA reads as TGTGCCAGCTCACCTTCGAACCCTGAAGCTTTCTTT. It codes for CASSPSNPEAFF.

CDR3 sequence reads: CASSPMTRGYSNQPQHF. The CDR3 DNA reads as TGTGCCAGCAGCCCCATGACCAGGGGATATAGCAATCAGCCCCAGCATTTT. The rearrangement joins TRBV7-2 to TRBJ1-5; D might be TRBD1 (6 bases). The germline gives CDR1 SGHTA, CDR2 FQGNSA. V dropped 5 bases and J dropped 0 bases, with 17 bases sitting between them. There are 17 residues in the CDR3.

The chain has TRBV28 and TRBJ1-4; D is undetermined. V was shortened by 4 bases and J by 2 bases, with 5 bases between the two germline ends. The germline V gene has CDR1 MDHEN and CDR2 SYDVKM. The CDR3 length is 13 residues. As DNA, the CDR3 is TGTGCCAGCAGTTGGAGGACTAATGAAAAACTGTTTTTT. Its protein product is CASSWRTNEKLFF.

The gene calls are TRBV14 and TRBJ1-1; D call uncertain. The germline V and J ends were trimmed by 5 bases and 2 bases, with 12 bases remaining between them. The CDR3 consists of 14 residues. CDR1 SGHDN and CDR2 FVKESK come from the germline V gene. DNA for the CDR3: TGTGCCAGCAGCTACGGGCCTCCAAACACTGAAGCTTTCTTT. This gives the protein CASSYGPPNTEAFF.

The chain carries TRBV2 and TRBJ2-7; TRBD1 is a possible D gene (7 bases). This CDR3 is 15 amino acids long. V lost 4 bases and J 0 bases, leaving 13 bases between the germline ends. Germline values: CDR1 SNHLY, CDR2 FYNNEI. The CDR3 DNA sequence: TGTGCCAGCAGTGCAGGGGGGCCAGGCTCCTACGAGCAGTACTTC. Protein product: CASSAGGPGSYEQYF.

The chain recombines TRBV6-2 or TRBV6-3 with TRBJ1-5; the match to TRBD1 covers 7 bases. CDR3 length: 15 amino acids. Trimming removed 6 bases from V and 0 bases from J; junction bases left unmatched: 5. CDR1 and CDR2 from the germline V gene are MNHEY and SVGEGT. CDR3 sequence reads: CASSQTGISNQPQHF. The CDR3, as DNA: TGTGCCAGCAGCCAGACAGGGATTAGCAATCAGCCCCAGCATTTT.

The CDR3 sequence is CAWSSPRVRPRHEQYF. Written as DNA, the CDR3 is TGTGCCTGGAGTTCCCCCAGGGTGAGGCCCCGTCACGAGCAGTACTTC. This chain connects TRBV30 to TRBJ2-7; D might be TRBD1 (5 bases). Trimming cost V 2 bases and J 5 bases, with 22 bases left between them. CDR1 is GTSNPN, CDR2 SVGIG, per germline (reference sequence). This CDR3 is 16 amino acids long.

This chain uses TRBV28 with TRBJ2-2; D remains ambiguous. CDR3 length equals 12 residues. CDR1 and CDR2 from the germline V gene are MDHEN and SYDVKM. V gave up 4 bases and J gave up 7 bases, with 7 bases separating them. Here the CDR3 DNA reads TGTGCCAGCAGTTGGGGTCTCGGGGAGCTGTTTTTT. Translated: CASSWGLGELFF.